The sequence of this T cell receptor beta chain was determined in a study of molecular identifiers for immune sequencing clone quantification. Across the whole study: In replicates, the authors split RNA from roughly 18,000 or 92,000 naive CD8 cells five ways and sequenced four.

Methods described previously, with TCR primers listed, were used for bulk TCR libraries. Via MiXCR, TCRdb re-called the PCR reads, giving one row per CDR3 protein. This sample yields about 510,000 distinct CDR3 sequences, of which around 23% are seen a single time; just over 0.75% belongs to the top ten. This clonotype was seen ten or more times. Trimming shortened V by 0 bases and J by 3 bases, and 10 bases separated the two germline ends. Germline CDR1 reads SGHRS; CDR2 reads YFSETQ. There are 14 residues in the CDR3. The receptor was derived from a human donor in good health. Some libraries in this study had Jurkat cell RNA spiked in. The chain links TRBV5-1 to TRBJ2-7; D is uncertain. The specimen was naive CD8+ T cells from blood, with Jurkat cell RNA spiked in. Subset in this sample: FACS-sorted CD8+CD4-CCR7+CD45RA+ naive T cells. CDR3 DNA sequence: TGCGCCAGCAGCTTGGTTGGGGAAAACTACGAGCAGTACTTC. This translates into CASSLVGENYEQYF.